The 17 T cell receptor beta chains below were found in one sample sequenced in a study of shared clonotypes between healthy human individuals. Sequencing was performed with immunoSEQ multiplex PCR; in TCRdb, only in-frame clones are kept and a portion is missing. The table includes 500,000 to 650,000 clones, roughly four fifths detected once. Sequencing was performed on PBMCs. These receptors were collected from a woman between 40 and 55 years old in good health. Some clones in this sample may be carry-over from other donors' samples.

This clone was seen repeatedly, ten times or more. The rearrangement joins TRBV19 to TRBJ2-1, with TRBD2 identical over 10 bases. J gave up 3 bases and V 6 bases, and 5 bases lay outside the gene matches. The germline CDR1 and CDR2 sequences are LNHDA and SQIVND (reference sequence). The CDR3 length is 15 residues. CDR3 coding DNA: TGTGCCAGTAGCAGAGGACTAGCGGACTACAATGAGCAGTTCTTC. Residues: CASSRGLADYNEQFF.

This clone was picked up a small number of times. The chain links TRBV18 to TRBJ2-7, with D perhaps being TRBD1 or TRBD2 (7 bases each). V was shortened by 0 bases and J by 6 bases, with 15 bases between the two germline ends. CDR1 and CDR2 (germline): KGHSH, LQKENI. This CDR3 has 15 residues. The CDR3 loop reads CASSPPGRGGFEQYF. The CDR3 nucleotides read TGTGCCAGCTCACCACCCGGCAGGGGGGGATTCGAGCAGTACTTC.

In its sample, this clone was seen many times. The chain recombines TRBV19 with TRBJ1-2, with TRBD1 matching 7 bases. The germline V gene has CDR1 LNHDA and CDR2 SQIVND (reference sequence). The trim removed 7 bases at V and 4 bases at J, leaving 9 bases unmatched. The CDR3 totals 14 residues. CDR3 residues: CASTATGSGYGYTF. The CDR3 DNA is TGTGCCAGTACTGCGACAGGGTCGGGCTATGGCTACACCTTC.

CDR3 loop: CAAKWASGTGELFF. The CDR3 bases are TGTGCCGCAAAATGGGCTAGCGGCACCGGGGAGCTGTTTTTT. V usage is TRBV6-1 and J usage is TRBJ2-2; TRBD2 matches 7 bases. From germline, CDR1 is MNHNS and CDR2 SASEGT. V lost 11 bases to trimming and J lost 4 bases; unmatched junction nucleotides: 10. There are 14 residues in the CDR3.

The V call is TRBV7-2, the J call TRBJ1-3; no definite D call. CDR3 length: 15 amino acids. Germline V lookup: CDR1 SGHTA, CDR2 FQGNSA. Trimming took off 5 bases at V and 2 bases at J, with 13 bases between the two ends. Here the CDR3 reads CASSVNRVPGNTIYF. The CDR3 region has the DNA TGTGCCAGCAGCGTTAATAGGGTACCTGGAAACACCATATATTTT.

This clone came up once. The chain carries TRBV28 and TRBJ2-3; D may be TRBD1 (6 bases). The ends were cut back, 8 bases at V and 0 bases at J, with 15 bases in the middle. The CDR3 loop spans 15 amino acids. Per germline, CDR1 MDHEN and CDR2 SYDVKM. The CDR3 sequence is CASGPGTTSTDTQYF. The CDR3 bases are TGTGCCAGCGGCCCCGGGACAACTAGCACAGATACGCAGTATTTT.

The chain uses TRBV5-5 and TRBJ1-4; D is unresolved. Trimming stripped 2 bases from V and 7 bases from J, with 9 bases between. Germline V gene data show CDR1 as SGHKS and CDR2 as YYEKEE (reference sequence). CDR3 size: 13 residues. The CDR3 spells CASSLIGSEKLFF. The CDR3 nucleotides read TGTGCCAGCAGCTTAATAGGGAGTGAAAAACTGTTTTTT. The whole variable domain, filled in from reference TRBV5-5 and TRBJ1-4, reads DAGVTQSPTHLIKTRGQQVTLRCSPISGHKSVSWYQQVLGQGPQFIFQYYEKEERGRGNFPDRFSARQFPNYSSELNVNALLLGDSALYLCASSLIGSEKLFFGSGTQLSVL.

The chain has TRBV30 and TRBJ2-5; unclear D gene. The CDR3 loop spans 13 amino acids. V was clipped by 8 bases and J by 5 bases, with 18 bases between them. Germline CDR1 and CDR2: GTSNPN and SVGIG (reference sequence). The CDR3, as DNA: TGTGCCGGTCTCGGACGGGCAAGTGAGACCCAGTACTTC. It yields the protein CAGLGRASETQYF.

V is TRBV19 and J is TRBJ2-5; D may be TRBD2 (5 bases). Germline CDR1 is LNHDA and CDR2 is SQIVND (reference sequence). V was clipped by 1 base and J by 0 bases, with 12 bases between them. The CDR3 is 16 residues long. CDR3 sequence (DNA): TGTGCCAGTAGTATAGGAGCTAGCTCCTACCAAGAGACCCAGTACTTC. Its translation is CASSIGASSYQETQYF.

This sequence joins TRBV5-1 and TRBJ1-2; 7 nucleotides align to TRBD1. The V segment lost 4 bases and the J segment 0 bases; nucleotides outside the gene matches: 9. This CDR3 contains 16 residues. The germline CDR1 and CDR2 sequences are SGHRS and YFSETQ. CDR3 nucleotide sequence: TGCGCCAGCAGCACAATGACAGGGCGTACTAACTATGGCTACACCTTC. Encoded protein: CASSTMTGRTNYGYTF. The whole variable domain, remainder taken from reference TRBV5-1 and TRBJ1-2, is KAGVTQTPRYLIKTRGQQVTLSCSPISGHRSVSWYQQTPGQGLQFLFEYFSETQRNKGNFPGRFSGRQFSNSRSEMNVSTLELGDSALYLCASSTMTGRTNYGYTFGSGTRLTVV.

A word on this clone: A read error is likely here: a far larger clone is one base away. Additional DNA sequences in this sample encode the identical CDR3. The chain couples TRBV5-6 to TRBJ2-7, with TRBD1 as a possible D gene (5 bases). Germline values: CDR1 SGHDT, CDR2 YYEEEE. The CDR3 is 14 amino acids. The CDR3 nucleotides read TGCGCCAGCAGCTGGAGAAGGGGAACCTACGAGCAGTACTTC. This codes for CASSWRRGTYEQYF. The full variable domain, its missing parts supplied by reference TRBV5-6 and TRBJ2-7, is DAGVTQSPTHLIKTRGQQVTLRCSPKSGHDTVSWYQQALGQGPQFIFQYYEEEERQRGNFPDRFSGHQFPNYSSELNVNALLLGDSALYLCASSWRRGTYEQYFGPGTRLTVT.

V gene TRBV4-2 combines with J gene TRBJ1-5; no definite D call. The V and J ends lost 1 base and 0 bases respectively, with 10 bases between them. The CDR3 has 16 residues. The germline V gene encodes CDR1 LGHNA and CDR2 YNFKEQ. CDR3 sequence: CASSQGIAGSNQPQHF. The CDR3 DNA sequence: TGTGCCAGCAGCCAAGGGATCGCTGGTAGCAATCAGCCCCAGCATTTT.

The rearrangement links TRBV10-2 to TRBJ2-5, with 9 bases aligning to TRBD2. CDR1 and CDR2 from the germline V gene are WSHSY and SAAADI. The CDR3 spans 13 residues. The V and J ends lost 11 bases and 4 bases, in that order; junction bases with no gene match: 8. CDR3 sequence reads: CAAGGGRLETQYF. The CDR3 region has the DNA TGCGCCGCGGGGGGGGGTCGTCTAGAGACCCAGTACTTC.

The CDR3 loop is CASSKETGSREAFF. The CDR3 nucleotides read TGTGCCAGCAGTAAAGAAACAGGGAGTAGGGAAGCTTTCTTT. The chain is built from TRBV7-9 and TRBJ1-1; D may be TRBD1 (6 bases). The CDR3 is 14 amino acids. Germline values: CDR1 SEHNR, CDR2 FQNEAQ (reference sequence). With 6 bases removed from V and 8 bases from J, the gap between germline ends came to 19 bases. Based on the CDR3 plus reference TRBV7-9 and TRBJ1-1, the full variable domain is DTGVSQNPRHKITKRGQNVTFRCDPISEHNRLYWYRQTLGQGPEFLTYFQNEAQLEKSRLLSDRFSAERPKGSFSTLEIQRTEQGDSAMYLCASSKETGSREAFFGQGTRLTVV.

The V gene is TRBV7-2, the J gene TRBJ2-7; D not certain. The V gene's germline CDR1 is SGHTA and CDR2 FQGNSA. The CDR3 covers 18 residues. The V end lost 1 base, the J end lost 0 bases, and 19 bases lay between the germline ends. The CDR3 coding sequence is TGTGCCAGCAGCTTAGGATATCTCGTTGCGACGTACTCCTACGAGCAGTACTTC. This gives the protein CASSLGYLVATYSYEQYF.

This sequence joins TRBV28 and TRBJ2-5; D uncertain. The J call is doubtful: the DNA matches TRBJ2-7 better. CDR1 is MDHEN, CDR2 SYDVKM, per germline. The CDR3 is 13 residues long. Here the CDR3 DNA reads TGTGCCAGCAGTTTCGCCCCCTCCTACGAGCAGTACTTC. This gives the protein CASSFAPSYEQYF.

As concerns this clone: Possible read error: a much larger clone is one base away. The rearrangement links TRBV18 to TRBJ2-5; D unresolved. Germline V gene sequence: CDR1 KGHSH, CDR2 LQKENI. V lost 1 base and J lost 2, with 2 bases in between. The CDR3 runs 12 residues. The DNA of the CDR3 is TGTGCCAGCTCACCACAACAAGAGACCCAGTACTTC. It is translated as CASSPQQETQYF. The variable domain in full, with the rest retrieved from reference TRBV18 and TRBJ2-5, is NAGVMQNPRHLVRRRGQEARLRCSPMKGHSHVYWYRQLPEEGLKFMVYLQKENIIDESGMPKERFSAEFPKEGPSILRIQQVVRGDSAAYFCASSPQQETQYFGPGTRLLVL.